The rows below give T cell receptor beta chains drawn from one sample of a study of cytomegalovirus exposure and HLA in healthy donors. TCRdb's table, derived via immunoSEQ multiplex PCR, lists solely in-frame clones and lacks some. The table lists some 30,000 clones, approximately 87% of them singletons. Sequences were obtained from PBMCs. The receptors stem from a boy between 5 and 17 years old in good health and CMV-seronegative. CDR3s include the opening cysteine and the closing phenylalanine or tryptophan. D genes are given only for firm matches. Clone size appears in some rows only: once, few, many, or a class for an expanded clone.

clone_size j_call v_call d_call cdr3_nt cdr3_aa
- TRBJ2-7 TRBV28 - TGTGCCAGCAGTTTAGCCGGACAGAGCGACGATAATTACGAGCAGTACTTC CASSLAGQSDDNYEQYF
- TRBJ2-3 TRBV7-3 TRBD2 TGTGCCAGCAGCACCCGCCAGCGGGGGGGCCTAAGCACAGATACGCAGTATTTT CASSTRQRGGLSTDTQYF
once TRBJ2-2 TRBV15 TRBD2 TGTGCCACCAGCAGGGTCGCGGGGGGGCCCGGGGAGCTGTTTTTT CATSRVAGGPGELFF
- TRBJ2-7 TRBV2 TRBD1 TGTGCCAGCAGTGAAGGGACAGGAAACTACGAGCAGTACTTC CASSEGTGNYEQYF
once TRBJ2-2 TRBV4-3 - TGCGCCAGCAGCCAAGATGGGGGGGACACCAAGAACACCGGGGAGCTGTTTTTT CASSQDGGDTKNTGELFF
- TRBJ1-6 TRBV7-2 - TGTGCCAGCAGCCCTGGTTCGGGGATGGATTCACCCCTCCACTTT CASSPGSGMDSPLHF
- TRBJ1-4 TRBV29-1 - TGCAGCCCCCCCGTCCGGGAGGACGGAACTAATGAAAAACTGTTTTTT CSPPVREDGTNEKLFF
- TRBJ1-1 TRBV6-1 - TGTGCCAGCAGTGAAGCTGGTCAGGGGAACACTGAAGCTTTCTTT CASSEAGQGNTEAFF
- TRBJ2-1 TRBV5-1 - TGCGCCAGCAGGCAGGGGACCAGCGGTGGGAATGAGCAGTTCTTC CASRQGTSGGNEQFF
- TRBJ2-2 TRBV10-3 TRBD1 TGTGCCATCAGTGAGGCGGACAGGGGGCTCGCCGGGGAGCTGTTTTTT CAISEADRGLAGELFF
once TRBJ2-5 TRBV6-6 - TGTGCCAGCAGTTACCTGGCTAGTAGAGAGACCCAGTACTTC CASSYLASRETQYF
- TRBJ2-5 TRBV4-1 - TGCGCCAGCAGCCAAGATATGGCTCAAGAGACCCAGTACTTC CASSQDMAQETQYF
- TRBJ1-5 TRBV10-3 TRBD1 TGTGCCATCAGTGAGGGACAGGGTGCCAATCAGCCCCAGCATTTT CAISEGQGANQPQHF
- TRBJ2-7 TRBV2 TRBD1 TGTGCCAGCAGCTTCGGGACAGACTACGAGCAGTACTTC CASSFGTDYEQYF
- TRBJ2-1 TRBV7-9 - TGTGCCAGCAGCAGTCGACAGGAATACAATGAGCAGTTCTTC CASSSRQEYNEQFF
- TRBJ2-7 TRBV19 TRBD1 TGTGCCAGCAACACCTGGGACAGGGGGCCGGACGAGCAGTACTTC CASNTWDRGPDEQYF
- TRBJ1-2 TRBV5-4 - TGTGCCAGCAGCGCCTTGGAACCCGGGTTTTACGGCTACACCTTC CASSALEPGFYGYTF
- TRBJ1-1 TRBV5-6 - TGTGCCAGCAGCTTGGTAGGGGTCGACACTGAAGCTTTCTTT CASSLVGVDTEAFF
once TRBJ2-2 TRBV6-5 - TGTGCCAGCAGTTACTCTTCAGGTACCGGGGAGCTGTTTTTT CASSYSSGTGELFF
once TRBJ2-5 TRBV7-2 TRBD2 TGTGCCAGCAGGCCGGGACTAGCGGGAGAGACCCAGTACTTC CASRPGLAGETQYF
- TRBJ2-6 TRBV6-5 - TGTGCCAGCAGTTACGACGGGGGAATTGGGGCCAACGTCCTGACTTTC CASSYDGGIGANVLTF
- TRBJ1-5 TRBV4-2 - TGTGCCAGCAGCCAAGAACGGGGGACCGGGGTTGGCAATCAGCCCCAGCATTTT CASSQERGTGVGNQPQHF
- TRBJ2-7 TRBV30 TRBD1 TGTGCCTGGAGCCCCCGGACAGGGAGCTACGAGCAGTACTTC CAWSPRTGSYEQYF
- TRBJ2-3 TRBV7-6 TRBD2 TGTGCCAGCAGCTTAAGGACTAGCGGGGGGCAGTTGAGTATCACAGATACGCAGTATTTT CASSLRTSGGQLSITDTQYF
- TRBJ1-2 TRBV19 - TGTGCCAGTTGTGGGCCTTTTGACGACAACTATGGCTACACCTTC CASCGPFDDNYGYTF
- TRBJ2-1 TRBV5-5 - TGTGCCAGCAGCTTGGACAGGGAGTACAATGAGCAGTTCTTC CASSLDREYNEQFF
- TRBJ2-3 TRBV5-5 TRBD2 TGTGCCAGCAGCTTCCGAGGCAGGCGGGGGGGCACTACAGATACGCAGTATTTT CASSFRGRRGGTTDTQYF
- TRBJ1-2 TRBV6-5 - TGTGCCAGCAGTTACGGCAGGGGAAACTATGGCTACACCTTC CASSYGRGNYGYTF
- TRBJ1-5 TRBV12-5 TRBD1 TGTGCTAGTGGTTCCAGACAGGGCAGCAATCAGCCCCAGCATTTT CASGSRQGSNQPQHF
- TRBJ1-3 TRBV5-1 - TGCGCCAGCAGCTTGGCGCCAGGGGAAAGGAACACCATATATTTT CASSLAPGERNTIYF
once TRBJ1-2 TRBV4-2 TRBD1 TGTGCCAGCAGCCAAGAGAGACAGGGGCACTATGGCTACACCTTC CASSQERQGHYGYTF
- TRBJ1-2 TRBV6-6 - TGTGCCAGCAGTTACTCGGGTGACAGTTTAGCTGGCTACACCTTC CASSYSGDSLAGYTF
- TRBJ1-6 TRBV6-1 - TGTGCCAGCAGCGAAGCGCTGGAGCCCTATAATTCACCCCTCCACTTT CASSEALEPYNSPLHF
- TRBJ1-5 TRBV7-9 - TGTGCCAGCAGCCAGGGTCCCCTGGCCAGCCTCAATCAGCCCCAGCATTTT CASSQGPLASLNQPQHF
- TRBJ2-5 TRBV6-5 - TGTGCCAGCAGCAGGCCTAGCGCTGTGGAGACCCAGTACTTC CASSRPSAVETQYF
- TRBJ1-2 TRBV7-3 TRBD1 TGTGCCAGCAGCATGGGACAGGGGGGGAGGGATGGCTACACCTTC CASSMGQGGRDGYTF
- TRBJ2-7 TRBV27 TRBD1 TGTGCCAGCAGCCCACACACAGGGGGCGGTCTCTTCGAGCAGTACTTC CASSPHTGGGLFEQYF
- TRBJ1-4 TRBV7-9 - TGTGCCAGCAGCGCATCCCGGTTTAATGAAAAACTGTTTTTT CASSASRFNEKLFF
- TRBJ2-7 TRBV10-2 TRBD1 TGCGCCAGCACCACTACAGGGGTCTACGAGCAGTACTTC CASTTTGVYEQYF
- TRBJ2-1 TRBV5-6 TRBD2 TGTGCCAGCAGTCGGACTAGCGGGGGGGCTTTTGAGCAGTTCTTC CASSRTSGGAFEQFF
once TRBJ2-5 TRBV9 TRBD2 TGTGCCAGCAGCTTTTCGGGGGGGTCGCAAGAGACCCAGTACTTC CASSFSGGSQETQYF
- TRBJ2-5 TRBV7-9 TRBD2 TGTGCCAGCAGCACCAGGACTAGCGGGGATGGAGAGACCCAGTACTTC CASSTRTSGDGETQYF
- TRBJ2-7 TRBV19 - TGTGCCAGTGGGCAGGGGACCTACGAGCAGTACTTC CASGQGTYEQYF
- TRBJ1-3 TRBV9 - TGTGCCAGCAGCGTAGCCGGGGTACTTACTGGAAACACCATATATTTT CASSVAGVLTGNTIYF
- TRBJ2-7 TRBV28 TRBD1 TGTGCCAGCAGTTTAGCCGGGACAGGGGTTAGCGAGCAGTACTTC CASSLAGTGVSEQYF
once TRBJ1-2 TRBV11-2 - TGTGCCAGCAGCTTAGAGGTCGGTGGCTACACCTTC CASSLEVGGYTF
- TRBJ1-2 TRBV25-1 TRBD1 TGTGCCAGCAGTTCCCCGGGACAGAATAACTATGGCTACACCTTC CASSSPGQNNYGYTF
- TRBJ2-3 TRBV5-1 TRBD2 TGCGCCAGCAGCTTGGTAGTTCGCACTAGCGGAGATACGCAGTATTTT CASSLVVRTSGDTQYF
few TRBJ2-4 TRBV5-6 TRBD1 TGTGCCAGCAGCAAATTTCAGGGGGCGCGAACCAAAAACATTCAGTACTTC CASSKFQGARTKNIQYF